This entry describes one TCR beta chain. Per the original methods: Estimation of nucleated cell counts was performed using reference gene primer amplification. Repertoires were generated with immunoSEQ multiplex PCR, while TCRdb's copy carries only in-frame clones and drops some. The V and J calls and clone size were taken over from that table, and D and trimming were inferred from the DNA. This table has 55,000 to 65,000 clones, 90% appearing once. These data belong to a study of blood T cell repertoires in COVID-19. On the study more broadly: Samples taken during acute and convalescent COVID-19 were collected in the United States, Italy and Spain. The analysed material was cDNA or gDNA that came from T cells, B-cell-depleted T cells, or PBMCs.

The CDR3 extends over 16 amino acids. Trimming cost V 1 base and J 1 base, with 10 bases left between them. The germline gives CDR1 LNHNV, CDR2 YYDKDF (reference sequence). This TCR was sampled from a human donor with active COVID-19. The donor label of this sample is uncertain. The J gene is TRBJ2-2, the V gene TRBV15; D remains unclear. Sequencing used peripheral blood. This CDR3 is CATSRGASLNTGELFF. In DNA form, the CDR3 reads TGTGCCACCAGCAGAGGAGCCTCACTGAACACCGGGGAGCTGTTTTTT. Full variable domain (rest looked up from reference TRBV15 and TRBJ2-2): DAMVIQNPRYQVTQFGKPVTLSCSQTLNHNVMYWYQQKSSQAPKLLFHYYDKDFNNEADTPDNFQSRRPNTSFCFLDIRSPGLGDTAMYLCATSRGASLNTGELFFGEGSRLTVL.